This TCR beta chain was sequenced in a study of blood T cell repertoires in COVID-19. Trimming left V 0 bases short and J 1 base short, with 10 bases between. Germline values: CDR1 LGHNA, CDR2 YNFKEQ. This CDR3 is 15 amino acids long. Sequenced by immunoSEQ multiplex PCR; TCRdb stores in-frame clones only, minus some. Of approximately 30,000 clones listed, approximately 84% are singletons. The sequenced material came from peripheral blood. The V call is TRBV4-2, the J call TRBJ2-7; D might be TRBD2 (5 bases). This clonotype originated in a man aged 65 to 79 with active COVID-19. In DNA form, the CDR3 reads TGTGCCAGCAGCCAAGATCCCGGGGTTTCCTACGAGCAGTACTTC. The encoded protein is CASSQDPGVSYEQYF.